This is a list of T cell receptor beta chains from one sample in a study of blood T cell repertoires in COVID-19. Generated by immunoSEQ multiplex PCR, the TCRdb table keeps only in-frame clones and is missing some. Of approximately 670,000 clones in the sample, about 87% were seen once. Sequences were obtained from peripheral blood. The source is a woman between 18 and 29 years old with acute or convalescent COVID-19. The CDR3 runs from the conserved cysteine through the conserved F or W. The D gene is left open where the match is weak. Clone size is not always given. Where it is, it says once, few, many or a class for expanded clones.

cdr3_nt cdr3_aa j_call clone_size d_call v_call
TGCGCCAGCAGCCCCGGGACAGGGGATTCCTACGAGCAGTACTTC CASSPGTGDSYEQYF TRBJ2-7 once TRBD1 TRBV4-3
TGTGCCAGCAGCGCCGTTGACAGGGGACCCTATAATTCACCCCTCCACTTT CASSAVDRGPYNSPLHF TRBJ1-6 . TRBD1 TRBV11-2
TGTGCCAGCAGCCGACCCCCCGGGTACGAGCAGTACTTC CASSRPPGYEQYF TRBJ2-7 . . TRBV7-2
TGTGCCATCAGTGACCCCAGGACAGCAGATCAGCCCCAGCATTTT CAISDPRTADQPQHF TRBJ1-5 . . TRBV10-3
TGTGCCAGCAGACCAGGGCCCCACGAGCAGTACTTC CASRPGPHEQYF TRBJ2-7 . . TRBV6-6
TGTGCCAGCAGTTCGGGGGAGAACACTGAAGCTTTCTTT CASSSGENTEAFF TRBJ1-1 . . TRBV6-2/TRBV6-3
TGTGCCAGCAGCCCGGACAGGGCTAATTCACCCCTCCACTTT CASSPDRANSPLHF TRBJ1-6 . TRBD1 TRBV5-4
TGTGCCAGCCAACTCCTTCGAGGGGGTATGAACACTGAAGCTTTCTTT CASQLLRGGMNTEAFF TRBJ1-1 . . TRBV18
TGTGCCAGCAGCTCGGACTCAGCGACAGGAAACACCATATATTTT CASSSDSATGNTIYF TRBJ1-3 . . TRBV5-8
TGTGCCAGCAGCTTAGCTCAGACTGGAAACACCATATATTTT CASSLAQTGNTIYF TRBJ1-3 few . TRBV7-2
TGTGCTAGTGATCCAGGGACAGACAGCACAGATACGCAGTATTTT CASDPGTDSTDTQYF TRBJ2-3 . TRBD1 TRBV12-5
TGCGCCAGCAGCCAAGGGACATCAGGCTACACCTTC CASSQGTSGYTF TRBJ1-2 once . TRBV4-1
TGTGCCAGCAGGCGGACAGGGCTGGGGTATGGCTACACCTTC CASRRTGLGYGYTF TRBJ1-2 . TRBD1 TRBV27
TGTGCCAGCAGCCAAGATAGCGGGTTTGAAGCTTTCTTT CASSQDSGFEAFF TRBJ1-1 . . TRBV4-2
TGTGCCAGCAGTTACGGCAGGCCCAATGAGCAGTTCTTC CASSYGRPNEQFF TRBJ2-1 . . TRBV6-6
TGTGCCAGTAGTATTAGCGGCGGGGAGCTGTTTTTT CASSISGGELFF TRBJ2-2 . . TRBV19
TGTGCCAGCAGCGTGGCCGCGGGAGGGGAGCTGTTTTTT CASSVAAGGELFF TRBJ2-2 . . TRBV9
TGCGCCAGCAGGAAAATCAATCGCCACATGAACACTGAAGCTTTCTTT CASRKINRHMNTEAFF TRBJ1-1 . . TRBV10-2
TGCGCCAGCAGCCAAGTTGCGGGGGGGCGAACCGGGGAGCTGTTTTTT CASSQVAGGRTGELFF TRBJ2-2 . TRBD2 TRBV4-1
TGTGCCAGCAGTTACAACTCTGGGGCACATACCGGGGAGCTGTTTTTT CASSYNSGAHTGELFF TRBJ2-2 . . TRBV6-5
TGTGCCAGCAGTTGGAGGGATAATGGCTACACCTTC CASSWRDNGYTF TRBJ1-2 once . TRBV12-3/TRBV12-4
TGTGCCAGCAGCCTTGACAAGAACACTGAAGCTTTCTTT CASSLDKNTEAFF TRBJ1-1 once . TRBV7-9
TGTGCCAGCAGCATAATACAGGGATCACCCCTCCACTTT CASSIIQGSPLHF TRBJ1-6 . . TRBV5-4
TGTGCCAGCAGTCCCGGGGGGGGCACAGATACGCAGTATTTT CASSPGGGTDTQYF TRBJ2-3 . TRBD2 TRBV6-4
TGTGCCTGGAGTCCTTTTGGGGGCCCTGGGATATACAATGAGCAGTTCTTC CAWSPFGGPGIYNEQFF TRBJ2-1 . . TRBV30
TGTGCCAGCAGCCAGGCTCCGACACCCTACGAGCAGTACTTC CASSQAPTPYEQYF TRBJ2-7 . . TRBV5-5
TGTGCCAGCAGCCAAGAACCCCTGGGCAGGGAAGGGCCCCAGCATTTT CASSQEPLGREGPQHF TRBJ1-5 . . TRBV3-1/TRBV3-2
TGTGCCATCAGTGACCCGACAGTCATGAACACTGAAGCTTTCTTT CAISDPTVMNTEAFF TRBJ1-1 . . TRBV10-3
TGTGCCAGCAGCTTGAAAGGACAGGGGCTTCATGGCTACACCTTC CASSLKGQGLHGYTF TRBJ1-2 . TRBD1 TRBV7-9
TGTGCCACCAGTGTTAACAGGTGGGATGGCTACACCTTC CATSVNRWDGYTF TRBJ1-2 . . TRBV24-1
TGTGCCAGCAGCCGGGAGGGAACAGATACGCAGTATTTT CASSREGTDTQYF TRBJ2-3 . TRBD2 TRBV5-4
TGTGCCAGCAGCTCGGACAGGGAGAATGAAAAACTGTTTTTT CASSSDRENEKLFF TRBJ1-4 . TRBD1 TRBV7-6
TGTGCCAGCAGTTTAGGGACAGCCGCGAACACCTTC CASSLGTAANTF TRBJ1-2 . . TRBV12-3/TRBV12-4
TGTGCCACCAGTGAGGGCAGGGCAATCGCCACAGATACGCAGTATTTT CATSEGRAIATDTQYF TRBJ2-3 . . TRBV24-1
TGTGCCAGCAGCTACCACCCCAGCGGGGACTACGAGCAGTACTTC CASSYHPSGDYEQYF TRBJ2-7 . TRBD2 TRBV6-5
TGTGCCAGCAGTTACCCGACGGGGTTAGGCACCGGGGAGCTGTTTTTT CASSYPTGLGTGELFF TRBJ2-2 . . TRBV6-5
TGTGCCAGCAGCCCCCGGCCCGGGTCGCAATTAGCATTGGGTGGCTACACCTTC CASSPRPGSQLALGGYTF TRBJ1-2 . . TRBV13
TGTGCCAGCAGAACCAGGGCGGCCACAGATACGCAGTATTTT CASRTRAATDTQYF TRBJ2-3 . . TRBV27
TGTGCCAGTACCATATATGCACAGACGAACACTGAAGCTTTCTTT CASTIYAQTNTEAFF TRBJ1-1 . . TRBV19
TGCGCCAGCAGTGATACGGGCTACGAGCAGTACTTC CASSDTGYEQYF TRBJ2-7 . . TRBV10-2
TGCGCCAGCAGCCCTACGACAGGGGAGGGTGAAAAACTGTTTTTT CASSPTTGEGEKLFF TRBJ1-4 . TRBD1 TRBV5-1
TGTGCCAGCTCACCGAATAACGTGAGGAGCTCTGGAAACACCATATATTTT CASSPNNVRSSGNTIYF TRBJ1-3 . . TRBV18
TGTGCCAGCAGTTACCCGACAGGGGGAAGCAATCAGCCCCAGCATTTT CASSYPTGGSNQPQHF TRBJ1-5 . TRBD1 TRBV6-2/TRBV6-3
TGTGCCAGCAGTGAAAAGAGGATCGAGCAGTACTTC CASSEKRIEQYF TRBJ2-7 . . TRBV2
TGTGCCAGCAACTCGGGGGGGCAGCAGCCCCAGCATTTT CASNSGGQQPQHF TRBJ1-5 once . TRBV12-3/TRBV12-4
TGTGCCAGCAGACCCCCGACAGGGCCCGGGAGGCCCCAGCATTTT CASRPPTGPGRPQHF TRBJ1-5 . TRBD1 TRBV14
TGTGCCAGTAGCCCCGGACAGGGCCACTCCTACGAGCAGTACTTC CASSPGQGHSYEQYF TRBJ2-7 . TRBD1 TRBV19
TGTGCCAGCAGCTTAGCGAGGGGGACAGGCCTCTACGAGCAGTACTTC CASSLARGTGLYEQYF TRBJ2-7 . TRBD1 TRBV11-1
TGTGCCAGCAGCCCTAGCGGGGGGGCATACGAGCAGTACTTC CASSPSGGAYEQYF TRBJ2-7 . TRBD2 TRBV5-4
TGCGCCGCAGGACTAGCGGTAAAAGAGACCCAGTACTTC CAAGLAVKETQYF TRBJ2-5 once TRBD2 TRBV10-2
TGTGCCAGCAGTGACCCAACCGGGTTACTGTTTTTT CASSDPTGLLFF TRBJ2-2 . . TRBV6-1
TGTGCCAGCAGTTTACGGGGGGGGAACACTGAAGCTTTCTTT CASSLRGGNTEAFF TRBJ1-1 . . TRBV27
TGTGCCAGCAGCCAAGATTGGCCCCAGACAGGGACGAACACCGGGGAGCTGTTTTTT CASSQDWPQTGTNTGELFF TRBJ2-2 . TRBD1 TRBV3-1/TRBV3-2
TGTGCCAGCAGTCTCCTCGGGACAGGGGTTGGCTACACCTTC CASSLLGTGVGYTF TRBJ1-2 . TRBD1 TRBV3-1/TRBV3-2
TGTGCCAGCAGTTACCTACACGGAGACACTGAAGCTTTCTTT CASSYLHGDTEAFF TRBJ1-1 . . TRBV6-5
TGCGCCAGCAGCTGGGGGGACAGGGAGGTCGAGCAGTACTTC CASSWGDREVEQYF TRBJ2-7 once TRBD1 TRBV5-1
TGTGCCAGCAGCCCCGGACTAATACCGTCTAGCAATGAGCAGTTCTTC CASSPGLIPSSNEQFF TRBJ2-1 . . TRBV3-1/TRBV3-2
TGCGCCAGCAGCCAAGTAAGTCAGCAAGAGACCCAGTACTTC CASSQVSQQETQYF TRBJ2-5 . . TRBV4-1
TGTGCCAGTAGTTTTCAACAGAGCACAGATACGCAGTATTTT CASSFQQSTDTQYF TRBJ2-3 . . TRBV28
TGTGCCAGCAGCCCCTTTGTCCAGGGTGGAAACACCATATATTTT CASSPFVQGGNTIYF TRBJ1-3 . . TRBV5-6